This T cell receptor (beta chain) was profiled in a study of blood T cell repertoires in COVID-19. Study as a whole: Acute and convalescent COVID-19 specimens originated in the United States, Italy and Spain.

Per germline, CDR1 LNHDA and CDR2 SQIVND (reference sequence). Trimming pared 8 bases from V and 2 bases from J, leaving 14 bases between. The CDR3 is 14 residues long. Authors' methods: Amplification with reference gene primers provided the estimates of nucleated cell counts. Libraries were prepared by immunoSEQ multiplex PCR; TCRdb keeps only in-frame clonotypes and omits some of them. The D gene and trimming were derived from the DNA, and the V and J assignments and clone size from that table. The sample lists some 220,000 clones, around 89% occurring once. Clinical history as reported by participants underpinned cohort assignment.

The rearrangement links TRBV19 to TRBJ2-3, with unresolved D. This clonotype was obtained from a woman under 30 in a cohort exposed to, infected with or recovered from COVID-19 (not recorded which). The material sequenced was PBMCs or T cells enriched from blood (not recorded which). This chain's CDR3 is CASQKRVLTDTQYF. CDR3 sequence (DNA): TGTGCCAGTCAGAAGCGTGTGCTCACAGATACGCAGTATTTT.